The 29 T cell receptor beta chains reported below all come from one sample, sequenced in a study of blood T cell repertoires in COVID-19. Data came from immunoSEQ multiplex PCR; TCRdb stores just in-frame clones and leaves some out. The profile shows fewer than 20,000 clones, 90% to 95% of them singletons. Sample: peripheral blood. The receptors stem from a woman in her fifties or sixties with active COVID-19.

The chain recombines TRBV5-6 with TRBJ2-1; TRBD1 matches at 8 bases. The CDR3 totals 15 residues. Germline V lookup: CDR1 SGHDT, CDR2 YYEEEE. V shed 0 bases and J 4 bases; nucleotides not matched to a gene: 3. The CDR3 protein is CASSLGTGGYNEQFF. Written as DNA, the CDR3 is TGTGCCAGCAGCTTGGGAACAGGGGGGTACAATGAGCAGTTCTTC.

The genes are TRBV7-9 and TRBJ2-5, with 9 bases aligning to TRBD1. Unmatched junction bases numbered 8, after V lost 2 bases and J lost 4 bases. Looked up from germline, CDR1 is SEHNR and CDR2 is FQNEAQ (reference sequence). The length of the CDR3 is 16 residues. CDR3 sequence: CASSLTGGAVRETQYF. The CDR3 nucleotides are TGTGCCAGCAGCTTAACAGGGGGCGCCGTGCGAGAGACCCAGTACTTC.

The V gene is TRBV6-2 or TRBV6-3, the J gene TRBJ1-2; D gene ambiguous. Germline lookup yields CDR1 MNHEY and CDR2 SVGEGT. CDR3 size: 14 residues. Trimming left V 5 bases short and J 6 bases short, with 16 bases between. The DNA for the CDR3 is TGTGCCAGCAGTGTCCGGGGAGGGTTGGATGGCTACACCTTC. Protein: CASSVRGGLDGYTF.

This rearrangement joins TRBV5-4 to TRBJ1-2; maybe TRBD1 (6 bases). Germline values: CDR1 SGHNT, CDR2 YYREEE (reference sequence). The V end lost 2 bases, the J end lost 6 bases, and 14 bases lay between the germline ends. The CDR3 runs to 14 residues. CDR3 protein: CASSLQGNMDGYTF. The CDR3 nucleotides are TGTGCCAGCAGCTTACAGGGAAACATGGATGGCTACACCTTC. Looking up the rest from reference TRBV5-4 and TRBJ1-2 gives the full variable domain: ETGVTQSPTHLIKTRGQQVTLRCSSQSGHNTVSWYQQALGQGPQFIFQYYREEENGRGNFPPRFSGLQFPNYSSELNVNALELDDSALYLCASSLQGNMDGYTFGSGTRLTVV.

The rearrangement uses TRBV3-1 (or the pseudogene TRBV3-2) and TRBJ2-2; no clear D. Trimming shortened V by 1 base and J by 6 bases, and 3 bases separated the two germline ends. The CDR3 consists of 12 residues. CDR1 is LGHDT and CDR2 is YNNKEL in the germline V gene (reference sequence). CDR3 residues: CASSQAAGELFF. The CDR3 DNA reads TGTGCCAGCAGCCAAGCCGCCGGGGAGCTGTTTTTT.

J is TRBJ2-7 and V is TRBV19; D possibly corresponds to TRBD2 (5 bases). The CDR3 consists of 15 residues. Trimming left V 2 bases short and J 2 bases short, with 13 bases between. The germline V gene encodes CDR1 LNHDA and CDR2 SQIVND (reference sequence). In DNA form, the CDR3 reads TGTGCCAGTAGTATATCTAGCATCCGACCCTACGAGCAGTACTTC. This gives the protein CASSISSIRPYEQYF.

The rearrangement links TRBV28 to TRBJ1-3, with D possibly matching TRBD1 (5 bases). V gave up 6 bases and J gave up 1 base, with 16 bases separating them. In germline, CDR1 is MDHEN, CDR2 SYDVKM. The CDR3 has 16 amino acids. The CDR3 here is CASSPGGDGSGNTIYF. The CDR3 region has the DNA TGTGCCAGCAGCCCGGGAGGGGATGGTTCTGGAAACACCATATATTTT.

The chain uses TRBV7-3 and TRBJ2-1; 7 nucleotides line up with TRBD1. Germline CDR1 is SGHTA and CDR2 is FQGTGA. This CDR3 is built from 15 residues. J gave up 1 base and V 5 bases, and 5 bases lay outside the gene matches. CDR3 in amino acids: CASSRDRASYNEQFF. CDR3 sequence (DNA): TGTGCCAGCAGCAGAGACAGGGCTTCCTACAATGAGCAGTTCTTC. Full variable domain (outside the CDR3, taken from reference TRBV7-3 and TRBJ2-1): GAGVSQTPSNKVTEKGKYVELRCDPISGHTALYWYRQSLGQGPEFLIYFQGTGAADDSGLPNDRFFAVRPEGSVSTLKIQRTERGDSAVYLCASSRDRASYNEQFFGPGTRLTVL.

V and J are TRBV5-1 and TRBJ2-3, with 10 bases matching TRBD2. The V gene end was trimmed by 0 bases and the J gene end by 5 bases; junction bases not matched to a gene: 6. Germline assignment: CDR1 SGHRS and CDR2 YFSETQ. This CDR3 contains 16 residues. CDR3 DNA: TGCGCCAGCAGCTTGGGGTCTAGCGGGAGTGGAGATACGCAGTATTTT. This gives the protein CASSLGSSGSGDTQYF.

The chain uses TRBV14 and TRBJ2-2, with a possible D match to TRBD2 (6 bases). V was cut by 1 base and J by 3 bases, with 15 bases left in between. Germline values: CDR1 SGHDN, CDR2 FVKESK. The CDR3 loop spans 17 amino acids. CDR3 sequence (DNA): TGTGCCAGCAGCCAAGTGCGGGGCGCGCGTCACACCGGGGAGCTGTTTTTT. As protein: CASSQVRGARHTGELFF.

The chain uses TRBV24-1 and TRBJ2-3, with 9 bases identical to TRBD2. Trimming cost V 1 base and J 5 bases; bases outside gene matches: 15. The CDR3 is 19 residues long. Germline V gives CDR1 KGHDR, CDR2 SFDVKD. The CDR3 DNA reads TGTGCCACCAGTGATTTTTCTGGTAGCGGGGGAATGATCGGAGATACGCAGTATTTT. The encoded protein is CATSDFSGSGGMIGDTQYF.

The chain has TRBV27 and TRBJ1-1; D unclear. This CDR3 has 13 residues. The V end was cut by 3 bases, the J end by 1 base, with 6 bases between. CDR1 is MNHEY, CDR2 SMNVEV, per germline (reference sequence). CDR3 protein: CASSFTWNTEAFF. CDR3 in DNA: TGTGCCAGCAGTTTTACTTGGAACACTGAAGCTTTCTTT.

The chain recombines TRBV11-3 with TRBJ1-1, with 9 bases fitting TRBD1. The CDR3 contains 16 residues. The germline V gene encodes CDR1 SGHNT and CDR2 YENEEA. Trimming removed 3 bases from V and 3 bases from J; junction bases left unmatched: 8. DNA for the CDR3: TGTGCCAGCAGCTTGGGGACAGGGAGGGACGACACTGAAGCTTTCTTT. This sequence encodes CASSLGTGRDDTEAFF.

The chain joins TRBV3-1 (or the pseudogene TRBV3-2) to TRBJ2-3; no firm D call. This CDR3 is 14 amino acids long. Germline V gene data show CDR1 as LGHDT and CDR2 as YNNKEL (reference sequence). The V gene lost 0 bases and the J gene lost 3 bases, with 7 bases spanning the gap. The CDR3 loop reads CASSQDWSTDTQYF. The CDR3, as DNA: TGTGCCAGCAGCCAAGATTGGAGTACAGATACGCAGTATTTT.

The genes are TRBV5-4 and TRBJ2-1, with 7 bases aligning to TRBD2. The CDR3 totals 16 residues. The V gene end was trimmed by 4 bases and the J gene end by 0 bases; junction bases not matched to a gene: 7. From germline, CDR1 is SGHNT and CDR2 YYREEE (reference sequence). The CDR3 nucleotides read TGTGCCAGCAGCACCCCTCCTAGCGGCTCCTACAATGAGCAGTTCTTC. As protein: CASSTPPSGSYNEQFF.

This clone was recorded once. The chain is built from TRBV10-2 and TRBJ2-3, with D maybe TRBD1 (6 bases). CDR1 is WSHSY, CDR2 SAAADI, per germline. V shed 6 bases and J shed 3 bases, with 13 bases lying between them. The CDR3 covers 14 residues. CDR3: CASRAAGATDTQYF. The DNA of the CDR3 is TGCGCCAGCAGGGCGGCAGGGGCGACAGATACGCAGTATTTT.

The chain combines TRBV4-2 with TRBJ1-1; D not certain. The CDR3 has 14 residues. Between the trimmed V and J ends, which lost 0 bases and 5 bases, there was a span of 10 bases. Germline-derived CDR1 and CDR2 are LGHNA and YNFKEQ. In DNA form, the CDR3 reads TGTGCCAGCAGCCAAGAACTAGGAGGGACTGAAGCTTTCTTT. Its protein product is CASSQELGGTEAFF.

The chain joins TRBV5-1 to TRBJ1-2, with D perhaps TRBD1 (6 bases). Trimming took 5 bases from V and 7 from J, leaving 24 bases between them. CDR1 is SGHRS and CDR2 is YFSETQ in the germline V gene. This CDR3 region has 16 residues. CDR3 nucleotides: TGCGCCAGCAGTCTCGGACAGCCATTAATTCTGGGTGGCTACACCTTC. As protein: CASSLGQPLILGGYTF.

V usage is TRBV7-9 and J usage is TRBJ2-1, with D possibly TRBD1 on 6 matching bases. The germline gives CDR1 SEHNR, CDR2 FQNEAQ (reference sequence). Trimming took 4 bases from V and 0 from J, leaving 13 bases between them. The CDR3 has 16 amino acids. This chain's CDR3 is CASSSRTDSSYNEQFF. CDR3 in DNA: TGTGCCAGCAGCTCCAGGACAGACAGCTCCTACAATGAGCAGTTCTTC.

CDR3 DNA: TGTGCCAGCAGCTTATCCCAGAACACCGGGGAGCTGTTTTTT. This encodes CASSLSQNTGELFF. V and J are TRBV7-9 and TRBJ2-2; D gene uncertain. The V end lost 2 bases, the J end lost 1 base, and 5 bases lay between the germline ends. The CDR3 consists of 14 residues. Per germline, CDR1 SEHNR and CDR2 FQNEAQ (reference sequence).

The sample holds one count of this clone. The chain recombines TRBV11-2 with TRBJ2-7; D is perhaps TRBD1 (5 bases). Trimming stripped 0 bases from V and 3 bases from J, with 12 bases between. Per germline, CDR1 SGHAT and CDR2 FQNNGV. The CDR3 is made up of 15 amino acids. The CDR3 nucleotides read TGTGCCAGCAGCTTAGAAGGACACATAGACTACGAGCAGTACTTC. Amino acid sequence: CASSLEGHIDYEQYF.

This CDR3 reads CSVSPTNTEAFF. The CDR3 coding sequence is TGCAGCGTTAGCCCCACGAACACTGAAGCTTTCTTT. This rearrangement joins TRBV29-1 to TRBJ1-1; unclear D gene. The germline V gene encodes CDR1 SQVTM and CDR2 ANQGSEA. Trimming took off 5 bases at V and 1 base at J, with 8 bases between the two ends. This CDR3 has 12 amino acids.

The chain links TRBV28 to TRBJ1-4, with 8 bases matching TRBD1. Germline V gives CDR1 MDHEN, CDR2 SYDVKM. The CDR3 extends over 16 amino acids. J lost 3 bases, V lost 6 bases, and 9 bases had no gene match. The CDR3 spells CASRRQGWEANEKLFF. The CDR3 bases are TGTGCCAGCAGAAGACAGGGGTGGGAAGCTAATGAAAAACTGTTTTTT. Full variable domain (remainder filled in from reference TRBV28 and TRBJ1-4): DVKVTQSSRYLVKRTGEKVFLECVQDMDHENMFWYRQDPGLGLRLIYFSYDVKMKEKGDIPEGYSVSREKKERFSLILESASTNQTSMYLCASRRQGWEANEKLFFGSGTQLSVL.

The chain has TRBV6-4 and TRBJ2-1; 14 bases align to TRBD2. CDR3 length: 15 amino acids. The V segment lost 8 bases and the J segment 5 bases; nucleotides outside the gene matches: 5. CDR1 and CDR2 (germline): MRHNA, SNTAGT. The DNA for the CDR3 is TGTGCCAGCGGTCAGGGACTAGCGGGGGACAATGAGCAGTTCTTC. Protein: CASGQGLAGDNEQFF.

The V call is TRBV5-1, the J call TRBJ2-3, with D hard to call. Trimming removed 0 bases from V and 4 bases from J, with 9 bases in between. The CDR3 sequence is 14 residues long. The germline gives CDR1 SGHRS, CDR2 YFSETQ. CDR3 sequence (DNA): TGCGCCAGCAGCTTGGCCCTCCCCCCAGATACGCAGTATTTT. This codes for CASSLALPPDTQYF.

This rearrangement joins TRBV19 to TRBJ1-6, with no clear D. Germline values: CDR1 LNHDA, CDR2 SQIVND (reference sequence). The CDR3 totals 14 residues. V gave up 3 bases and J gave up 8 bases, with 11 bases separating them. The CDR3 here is CASSIGSKDSPLHF. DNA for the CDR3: TGTGCCAGTAGTATTGGCAGTAAAGATTCACCCCTCCACTTT.

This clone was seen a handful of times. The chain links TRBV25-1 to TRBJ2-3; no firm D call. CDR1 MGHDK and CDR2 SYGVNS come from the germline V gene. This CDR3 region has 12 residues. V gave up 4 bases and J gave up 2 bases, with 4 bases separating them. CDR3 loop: CASSVNTDTQYF. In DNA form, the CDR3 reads TGTGCCAGCAGTGTAAACACAGATACGCAGTATTTT.

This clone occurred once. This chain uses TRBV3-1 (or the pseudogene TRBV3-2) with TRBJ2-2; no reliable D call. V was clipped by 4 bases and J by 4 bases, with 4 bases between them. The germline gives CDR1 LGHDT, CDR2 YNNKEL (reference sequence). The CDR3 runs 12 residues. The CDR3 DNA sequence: TGTGCCAGCAGCCGGAGCACCGGGGAGCTGTTTTTT. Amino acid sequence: CASSRSTGELFF.

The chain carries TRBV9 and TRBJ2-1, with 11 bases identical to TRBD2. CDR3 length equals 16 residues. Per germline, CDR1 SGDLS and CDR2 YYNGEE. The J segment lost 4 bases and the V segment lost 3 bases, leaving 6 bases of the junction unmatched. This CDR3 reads CASSATGTSGYNEQFF. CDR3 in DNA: TGTGCCAGCAGCGCCACCGGGACTAGCGGATACAATGAGCAGTTCTTC.